This T cell receptor beta chain was sequenced for a study of blood T cell repertoires in COVID-19. TCRdb keeps only in-frame clones here, not all; method: immunoSEQ multiplex PCR. The repertoire holds about 23,000 clones, with over 75% as singletons. This receptor was obtained from a man aged 65 to 79 in a cohort sampled during active COVID-19. Sequencing used peripheral blood.

CDR3 region: CATSEKTQGNGELFF. The DNA for the CDR3 is TGTGCCACCAGTGAAAAGACACAGGGGAACGGGGAGCTGTTTTTT. The J gene is TRBJ2-2, the V gene TRBV24-1; the match to TRBD1 covers 7 bases. The junction had 8 bases not matched to a gene; V was cut back by 4 bases and J by 7 bases. Germline V lookup: CDR1 KGHDR, CDR2 SFDVKD. This CDR3 has 15 residues.